Listed below are T cell receptor beta chains from one sample, sequenced in a study of T cell repertoires in cytomegalovirus infection. TCRdb reprocessed the reads via MiXCR and lists one record per CDR3 protein. The sample includes around 360,000 distinct CDR3 sequences, approximately 35% of them seen just once. Their antigens are not known. Material: cultured PBMCs, obtained from culture after CMV antigen stimulation. Receptors were obtained from a human donor in good health (CMV status not recorded). Some clones in this sample may be carry-over from other donors' samples. CDR3s include the opening cysteine and the closing phenylalanine or tryptophan. A D gene is named only where the DNA matches it firmly. Expanded clones are given a class, and other clones once, few, many or no size at all.

J gene: TRBJ2-1
D gene: NA
clone size: NA
V gene: TRBV15
CDR3 protein: CATSIVRGEQFF
CDR3 DNA: TGTGCCACCAGCATAGTCCGGGGTGAGCAGTTCTTC

J gene: TRBJ2-1
D gene: NA
clone size: few
V gene: TRBV7-2
CDR3 protein: CASSLVWSSYNEQFF
CDR3 DNA: TGTGCCAGCAGCTTAGTATGGTCATCCTACAATGAGCAGTTCTTC

J gene: TRBJ2-3
D gene: TRBD2
clone size: NA
V gene: TRBV6-2/TRBV6-3
CDR3 protein: CASGRKLASTDTQYF
CDR3 DNA: TGTGCCAGCGGGAGAAAACTAGCGAGCACAGATACGCAGTATTTT

J gene: TRBJ1-1
D gene: NA
clone size: few
V gene: TRBV6-8
CDR3 protein: CASSYGTTEAFF
CDR3 DNA: TGTGCCAGCAGTTACGGTACCACTGAAGCTTTCTTT

J gene: TRBJ1-2
D gene: TRBD1
clone size: many
V gene: TRBV12-3/TRBV12-4
CDR3 protein: CASSTGTGEGNYGYTF
CDR3 DNA: TGTGCCAGCAGCACCGGGACAGGGGAGGGTAACTATGGCTACACCTTC

J gene: TRBJ2-2
D gene: TRBD2
clone size: few
V gene: TRBV7-2
CDR3 protein: CASSLGGLAGDPAGELFF
CDR3 DNA: TGTGCCAGCAGCTTAGGAGGTCTAGCGGGAGATCCCGCCGGGGAGCTGTTTTTT

J gene: TRBJ2-7
D gene: NA
clone size: many
V gene: TRBV7-2
CDR3 protein: CASSLSSVGAEQYF
CDR3 DNA: TGTGCCAGCAGCTTATCCTCGGTGGGGGCCGAGCAGTACTTC

J gene: TRBJ1-1
D gene: NA
clone size: NA
V gene: TRBV4-3
CDR3 protein: CASSPSQGWGTEAFF
CDR3 DNA: TGCGCCAGCAGCCCCTCACAGGGATGGGGCACTGAAGCTTTCTTT

J gene: TRBJ2-5
D gene: TRBD1
clone size: many
V gene: TRBV7-2
CDR3 protein: CASSPTGLQETQYF
CDR3 DNA: TGTGCCAGCAGCCCGACAGGGTTGCAAGAGACCCAGTACTTC

J gene: TRBJ1-2
D gene: TRBD1
clone size: NA
V gene: TRBV4-1
CDR3 protein: CASSRGTDGYTF
CDR3 DNA: TGCGCCAGCAGCCGGGGGACAGATGGCTACACCTTC

J gene: TRBJ2-3
D gene: NA
clone size: NA
V gene: TRBV12-3/TRBV12-4
CDR3 protein: CASSHASCTDTQYF
CDR3 DNA: TGTGCCAGCAGTCATGCCTCTTGCACAGATACGCAGTATTTT

J gene: TRBJ2-7
D gene: NA
clone size: NA
V gene: TRBV14
CDR3 protein: CASSLSGAQGYEQYF
CDR3 DNA: TGTGCCAGCAGCCTGAGCGGGGCACAGGGGTACGAGCAGTACTTC

J gene: TRBJ1-5
D gene: NA
clone size: NA
V gene: TRBV19
CDR3 protein: CASSIGGLKPQHF
CDR3 DNA: TGTGCCAGTAGTATAGGGGGTTTGAAGCCCCAGCATTTT

J gene: TRBJ2-1
D gene: NA
clone size: NA
V gene: TRBV7-8
CDR3 protein: CASSSSGDQGFF
CDR3 DNA: TGTGCCAGCAGCTCATCCGGGGACCAGGGGTTCTTC

J gene: TRBJ1-3
D gene: NA
clone size: NA
V gene: TRBV7-9
CDR3 protein: CASSLAEAGNTIYF
CDR3 DNA: TGTGCCAGCAGCTTAGCGGAAGCTGGAAACACCATATATTTT

J gene: TRBJ1-2
D gene: NA
clone size: NA
V gene: TRBV30
CDR3 protein: CAWIPQGSYTF
CDR3 DNA: TGTGCCTGGATCCCCCAGGGGAGCTACACCTTC

J gene: TRBJ2-6
D gene: NA
clone size: few
V gene: TRBV6-1
CDR3 protein: CASSSPQGLTGANVLTF
CDR3 DNA: TGTGCCAGCAGTTCGCCGCAGGGGTTAACTGGGGCCAACGTCCTGACTTTC

J gene: TRBJ2-4
D gene: NA
clone size: NA
V gene: TRBV7-2
CDR3 protein: CASSLESLPKNIQYF
CDR3 DNA: TGTGCCAGCAGCTTAGAGAGCTTACCCAAAAACATTCAGTACTTC

J gene: TRBJ2-1
D gene: TRBD2
clone size: few
V gene: TRBV4-1
CDR3 protein: CASSPPRGNEQFF
CDR3 DNA: TGCGCCAGCAGCCCTCCGCGGGGGAATGAGCAGTTCTTC

J gene: TRBJ2-5
D gene: TRBD2
clone size: few
V gene: TRBV2
CDR3 protein: CASSDLAGGETQYF
CDR3 DNA: TGTGCCAGCAGCGATCTAGCGGGAGGGGAGACCCAGTACTTC

J gene: TRBJ2-1
D gene: TRBD2
clone size: NA
V gene: TRBV6-2/TRBV6-3
CDR3 protein: CASSRLAVFAEQFF
CDR3 DNA: TGTGCCAGCAGTCGACTAGCTGTATTCGCTGAGCAGTTCTTC

J gene: TRBJ1-5
D gene: NA
clone size: few
V gene: TRBV20-1
CDR3 protein: CSARDTHSGNQPQHF
CDR3 DNA: TGCAGTGCTAGAGACACCCACAGTGGCAATCAGCCCCAGCATTTT

J gene: TRBJ1-1
D gene: NA
clone size: NA
V gene: TRBV12-5
CDR3 protein: CASGLEENTEAFF
CDR3 DNA: TGTGCTAGTGGTTTGGAAGAGAACACTGAAGCTTTCTTT

J gene: TRBJ1-1
D gene: TRBD1
clone size: NA
V gene: TRBV5-1
CDR3 protein: CASSYRTGGNTEAFF
CDR3 DNA: TGCGCCAGCAGCTACCGGACAGGGGGAAACACTGAAGCTTTCTTT

J gene: TRBJ2-5
D gene: NA
clone size: NA
V gene: TRBV24-1
CDR3 protein: CATSDSSETQYF
CDR3 DNA: TGTGCCACCAGTGACTCGTCGGAGACCCAGTACTTC

J gene: TRBJ2-3
D gene: NA
clone size: NA
V gene: TRBV29-1
CDR3 protein: CSVEEAPAESTDTQYF
CDR3 DNA: TGCAGCGTTGAAGAGGCCCCAGCGGAAAGCACAGATACGCAGTATTTT

J gene: TRBJ2-2
D gene: NA
clone size: NA
V gene: TRBV7-8
CDR3 protein: CASSLFRRGVSTGELFF
CDR3 DNA: TGTGCCAGCAGCTTATTTCGGAGGGGCGTTAGCACCGGGGAGCTGTTTTTT

J gene: TRBJ1-2
D gene: NA
clone size: NA
V gene: TRBV5-1
CDR3 protein: CASSPLDTGHGYTF
CDR3 DNA: TGCGCCAGCAGCCCATTGGATACAGGACATGGCTACACCTTC

J gene: TRBJ2-1
D gene: TRBD2
clone size: few
V gene: TRBV7-2
CDR3 protein: CASSVESGTYEQFF
CDR3 DNA: TGTGCCAGCAGCGTTGAGAGCGGGACGTATGAGCAGTTCTTC

J gene: TRBJ1-1
D gene: TRBD1
clone size: once
V gene: TRBV30
CDR3 protein: CAYHPGTGSAEAFF
CDR3 DNA: TGTGCCTACCATCCCGGGACAGGGTCCGCTGAAGCTTTCTTT

J gene: TRBJ1-5
D gene: TRBD1
clone size: NA
V gene: TRBV20-1
CDR3 protein: CSARTGENQPQHF
CDR3 DNA: TGCAGTGCTAGAACAGGGGAAAATCAGCCCCAGCATTTT

J gene: TRBJ2-1
D gene: NA
clone size: NA
V gene: TRBV7-7
CDR3 protein: CASSTHLPHEQFF
CDR3 DNA: TGTGCCAGCAGCACCCACCTACCCCATGAGCAGTTCTTC

J gene: TRBJ2-7
D gene: TRBD1
clone size: few
V gene: TRBV4-3
CDR3 protein: CASSRATGSPSYEQYF
CDR3 DNA: TGCGCCAGCAGCCGCGCGACAGGGAGCCCCTCCTACGAGCAGTACTTC

J gene: TRBJ2-1
D gene: NA
clone size: NA
V gene: TRBV9
CDR3 protein: CASSVALLREDPDYEQFF
CDR3 DNA: TGTGCCAGCAGCGTAGCCTTATTGAGGGAGGACCCAGACTATGAGCAGTTCTTC

J gene: TRBJ1-2
D gene: NA
clone size: NA
V gene: TRBV27
CDR3 protein: CASRGPYNYGYTF
CDR3 DNA: TGTGCCAGCAGGGGACCTTATAACTATGGCTACACCTTC

J gene: TRBJ2-1
D gene: TRBD2
clone size: NA
V gene: TRBV9
CDR3 protein: CASSVAGGGKGQFF
CDR3 DNA: TGTGCCAGCAGCGTAGCGGGAGGCGGTAAGGGGCAGTTCTTC

J gene: TRBJ2-1
D gene: TRBD1
clone size: NA
V gene: TRBV5-4
CDR3 protein: CASSRGQGEQNEQFF
CDR3 DNA: TGTGCCAGCAGCAGGGGACAGGGGGAGCAGAATGAGCAGTTCTTC

J gene: TRBJ2-3
D gene: NA
clone size: NA
V gene: TRBV20-1
CDR3 protein: CSARSGLASTDTQYF
CDR3 DNA: TGCAGTGCTAGGTCCGGGCTAGCCTCCACAGATACGCAGTATTTT

J gene: TRBJ1-1
D gene: TRBD1
clone size: NA
V gene: TRBV4-1
CDR3 protein: CASSLGQGANTEAFF
CDR3 DNA: TGCGCCAGCAGCCTAGGACAGGGGGCGAACACTGAAGCTTTCTTT

J gene: TRBJ2-7
D gene: TRBD2
clone size: NA
V gene: TRBV6-2/TRBV6-3
CDR3 protein: CASTPRGGSGAYEQYF
CDR3 DNA: TGTGCCAGCACCCCACGAGGCGGTAGCGGGGCCTACGAGCAGTACTTC

J gene: TRBJ2-7
D gene: TRBD2
clone size: few
V gene: TRBV28
CDR3 protein: CASSSLAGYSYEQYF
CDR3 DNA: TGTGCCAGCAGTTCCCTAGCGGGGTACTCCTACGAGCAGTACTTC

J gene: TRBJ2-1
D gene: NA
clone size: NA
V gene: TRBV6-6
CDR3 protein: CATYSGPGRHYNEQFF
CDR3 DNA: TGTGCCACCTACAGCGGGCCAGGGAGGCATTACAATGAGCAGTTCTTC

J gene: TRBJ1-1
D gene: NA
clone size: NA
V gene: TRBV7-4
CDR3 protein: CASSFITPEAFF
CDR3 DNA: TGTGCCAGCAGCTTTATAACCCCCGAAGCTTTCTTT

J gene: TRBJ1-2
D gene: TRBD1
clone size: NA
V gene: TRBV7-9
CDR3 protein: CASSTTGGAGGYTF
CDR3 DNA: TGTGCCAGCAGCACGACAGGGGGCGCGGGTGGCTACACCTTC

J gene: TRBJ1-5
D gene: NA
clone size: NA
V gene: TRBV19
CDR3 protein: CASSIRVFQPQHF
CDR3 DNA: TGTGCCAGTAGTATTCGGGTGTTCCAGCCCCAGCATTTT

J gene: TRBJ2-7
D gene: TRBD1
clone size: few
V gene: TRBV9
CDR3 protein: CASSASPGTGSSYEQYF
CDR3 DNA: TGTGCCAGCAGCGCTAGCCCCGGGACAGGGAGCTCCTACGAGCAGTACTTC

J gene: TRBJ2-1
D gene: NA
clone size: NA
V gene: TRBV4-3
CDR3 protein: CASSQEIADNEQFF
CDR3 DNA: TGCGCCAGCAGCCAAGAGATAGCGGACAATGAGCAGTTCTTC

J gene: TRBJ2-1
D gene: NA
clone size: NA
V gene: TRBV7-2
CDR3 protein: CASSLAGGGGNEQFF
CDR3 DNA: TGTGCCAGCAGCTTAGCGGGAGGTGGAGGGAATGAGCAGTTCTTC

J gene: TRBJ2-7
D gene: NA
clone size: few
V gene: TRBV7-9
CDR3 protein: CASSLVVDEQYF
CDR3 DNA: TGTGCCAGCAGCTTAGTGGTCGACGAGCAGTACTTC

J gene: TRBJ2-2
D gene: NA
clone size: many
V gene: TRBV7-2
CDR3 protein: CASSYPRTGVNTGELFF
CDR3 DNA: TGTGCCAGCAGCTACCCCCGAACGGGAGTGAACACCGGGGAGCTGTTTTTT